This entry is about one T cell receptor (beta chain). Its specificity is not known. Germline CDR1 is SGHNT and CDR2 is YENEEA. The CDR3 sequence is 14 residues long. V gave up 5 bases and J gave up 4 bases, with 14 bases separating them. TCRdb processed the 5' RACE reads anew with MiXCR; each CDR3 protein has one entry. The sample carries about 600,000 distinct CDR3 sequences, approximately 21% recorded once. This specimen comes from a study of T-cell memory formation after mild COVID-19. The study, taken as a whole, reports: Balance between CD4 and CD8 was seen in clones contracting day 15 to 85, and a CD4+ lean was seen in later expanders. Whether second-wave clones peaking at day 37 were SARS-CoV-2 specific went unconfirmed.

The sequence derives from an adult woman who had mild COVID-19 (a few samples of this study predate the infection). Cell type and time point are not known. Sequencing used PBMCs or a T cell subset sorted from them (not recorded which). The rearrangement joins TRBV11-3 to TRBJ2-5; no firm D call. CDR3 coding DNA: TGTGCCAGCAGCATTGTTTACCCGACAGAGACCCAGTACTTC. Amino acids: CASSIVYPTETQYF.